This TCR beta chain came from a study of blood T cell repertoires in COVID-19. Assay used: immunoSEQ multiplex PCR; TCRdb lists only in-frame clones, some missing. The sample lists 150,000 to 200,000 clones; around 81% were seen once. This CDR3 has 12 residues. V lost 4 bases and J 6 bases, leaving 10 bases between the germline ends. Per germline, CDR1 SGHRS and CDR2 YFSETQ. Seattle patient enrollment occurred during active infection, with longitudinal follow-up thereafter. This clonotype originated in a man aged 55 to 70 with COVID-19, enrolled during active disease. The J gene is TRBJ1-1, the V gene TRBV5-1; tentative D call: TRBD1 (6 bases). The specimen sequenced was peripheral blood. The CDR3 sequence: CASSAQGSEAFF. For the CDR3, the DNA is TGCGCCAGCAGCGCACAGGGATCTGAAGCTTTCTTT. Drawing the rest from reference TRBV5-1 and TRBJ1-1, the complete variable domain is KAGVTQTPRYLIKTRGQQVTLSCSPISGHRSVSWYQQTPGQGLQFLFEYFSETQRNKGNFPGRFSGRQFSNSRSEMNVSTLELGDSALYLCASSAQGSEAFFGQGTRLTVV.